Listed here are 27 T cell receptor beta chains from one sample, sequenced in a study of technical replicates of blood from a few donors. Profiling relied on immunoSEQ multiplex PCR, and the TCRdb table lists in-frame clones only, not all of them. Among more than 90,000 clones, approximately 95% were seen once, and the ten largest hold just over 0.25%. Sequencing was performed on T cells isolated from PBMCs. The receptors were sampled from a human donor in good health.

The V and J genes are TRBV15 and TRBJ2-7; 10 bases fit TRBD2. The CDR3 covers 15 residues. Germline V gene sequence: CDR1 LNHNV, CDR2 YYDKDF (reference sequence). V trimming: 3 bases; J trimming: 4 bases; junction bases outside the gene matches: 6. The CDR3 spells CATSRGSGRGYEQYF. In DNA form, the CDR3 reads TGTGCCACCAGCAGGGGGAGCGGGAGGGGTTACGAGCAGTACTTC.

The rearrangement links TRBV4-1 to TRBJ2-5; 11 nucleotides align to TRBD2. The V gene's germline CDR1 is MGHRA and CDR2 YSYEKL. The length of the CDR3 is 16 residues. The trim removed 1 base at V and 4 bases at J, leaving 5 bases unmatched. The CDR3 here is CASSQALGLAVETQYF. The CDR3 coding sequence is TGCGCCAGCAGCCAAGCTCTGGGACTAGCGGTAGAGACCCAGTACTTC.

The chain couples TRBV5-1 to TRBJ1-2, with TRBD1 as a possible D gene (6 bases). From germline, CDR1 is SGHRS and CDR2 YFSETQ. Trimming removed 0 bases at V and 8 bases at J, with 8 bases between. The CDR3 loop spans 12 amino acids. CDR3 residues: CASSLGQEGYTF. The CDR3 DNA reads TGCGCCAGCAGCTTGGGACAGGAGGGCTACACCTTC.

V gene TRBV7-9 combines with J gene TRBJ1-1; 11 bases line up with TRBD1. CDR3 length: 16 amino acids. Germline CDR1 is SEHNR and CDR2 is FQNEAQ (reference sequence). Trimming took 5 bases from V and 8 from J; bases not matched to a gene: 13. The CDR3 nucleotides are TGTGCCAGCAGCCCTAGGACAGGGGGCACGTTCACCGAAGCTTTCTTT. It encodes CASSPRTGGTFTEAFF.

The genes are TRBV27 and TRBJ2-1; D possibly corresponds to TRBD1 (6 bases). Between the trimmed V and J ends, which lost 2 bases and 6 bases, there was a span of 14 bases. CDR3 length: 15 amino acids. The germline V gene has CDR1 MNHEY and CDR2 SMNVEV (reference sequence). The CDR3 coding sequence is TGTGCCAGCAGTTTAGGGGACACCGTAACCAATGAGCAGTTCTTC. It specifies CASSLGDTVTNEQFF.

CDR3 loop: CASSDRQGAGETQYF. CDR3 coding DNA: TGTGCCAGCAGCGACCGACAGGGGGCGGGAGAGACCCAGTACTTC. V and J are TRBV5-4 and TRBJ2-5; 10 nucleotides agree with TRBD1. CDR1 is SGHNT and CDR2 is YYREEE in the germline V gene (reference sequence). The J segment lost 4 bases and the V segment lost 4 bases, leaving 7 bases of the junction unmatched. This CDR3 spans 15 amino acids.

The rearrangement links TRBV5-4 to TRBJ2-1; no definite D call. The CDR3 consists of 14 residues. The germline CDR1 and CDR2 sequences are SGHNT and YYREEE (reference sequence). The V end was cut by 2 bases, the J end by 7 bases, with 13 bases between. The CDR3 DNA reads as TGTGCCAGCAGCTTAGAGAATCTAGGTAATGAGCAGTTCTTC. Its translation: CASSLENLGNEQFF.

The chain links TRBV27 to TRBJ2-3; 8 bases map to TRBD2. The CDR3 totals 15 residues. From germline, CDR1 is MNHEY and CDR2 SMNVEV (reference sequence). With 6 bases clipped from V and 2 bases from J, the junction kept 7 bases outside the gene matches. This CDR3 reads CASSLPGLDTDTQYF. As DNA, the CDR3 is TGTGCCAGCAGCCTCCCGGGACTAGACACAGATACGCAGTATTTT.

V usage is TRBV5-1 and J usage is TRBJ1-1; the D is unclear. V dropped 1 base and J dropped 4 bases, with 11 bases sitting between them. Germline CDR1 is SGHRS and CDR2 is YFSETQ. CDR3 size: 14 residues. The CDR3 sequence is CASSLQVSSTEAFF. In nucleotides, the CDR3 is TGCGCCAGCAGCTTGCAAGTAAGTAGCACTGAAGCTTTCTTT.

The CDR3 loop is CASSSDRPHRENTEAFF. The CDR3, as DNA: TGTGCCAGCAGCTCGGACAGACCACACAGAGAGAACACTGAAGCTTTCTTT. V usage is TRBV5-4 and J usage is TRBJ1-1; tentative D call: TRBD1 (6 bases). The CDR3 consists of 17 residues. Germline CDR1 reads SGHNT; CDR2 reads YYREEE (reference sequence). V was pared by 3 bases and J by 1 base, with 19 bases between.

The V and J genes are TRBV13 and TRBJ1-3; D is unresolved. Germline assignment: CDR1 PRHDT and CDR2 FYEKMQ (reference sequence). V lost 10 bases, J lost 1 base, and 11 bases lay in between. This CDR3 contains 13 residues. The CDR3 sequence: CATRTESGNTIYF. The CDR3 nucleotides read TGTGCCACCCGAACCGAGTCTGGAAACACCATATATTTT.

This chain joins TRBV28 and TRBJ2-5; no clear D gene. The CDR3 is made up of 12 amino acids. Germline values: CDR1 MDHEN, CDR2 SYDVKM. V lost 5 bases to trimming and J lost 1 base, with 5 bases between them. CDR3 region: CASSPLQETQYF. The CDR3 DNA is TGTGCCAGCAGTCCCCTCCAAGAGACCCAGTACTTC.

V gene TRBV7-9 combines with J gene TRBJ2-7; possible D gene TRBD1, 6 bases. In germline, CDR1 is SEHNR, CDR2 FQNEAQ (reference sequence). This CDR3 is 14 amino acids long. The germline V and J ends were trimmed by 6 bases and 3 bases, with 15 bases remaining between them. The CDR3 bases are TGTGCCAGCAGTGATGATACAGGGCACTACGAGCAGTACTTC. This gives the protein CASSDDTGHYEQYF.

The J gene is TRBJ1-6, the V gene TRBV6-5; no firm D call. The CDR3 is 14 amino acids. The germline V gene has CDR1 MNHEY and CDR2 SVGAGI. V shed 4 bases and J shed 11 bases, with 15 bases lying between them. The CDR3 nucleotides read TGTGCCAGCAGTTTATCCCTGACTGATACACCCCTCCACTTT. Amino acid sequence: CASSLSLTDTPLHF.

V is TRBV11-3 and J is TRBJ2-4; 12 bases are a match to TRBD2. The CDR3 runs to 19 residues. Germline-derived CDR1 and CDR2 are SGHNT and YENEEA. Trimming cost V 0 bases and J 3 bases; bases outside gene matches: 9. The CDR3 DNA is TGTGCCAGCAGCTTAGATCTAGCGGGGGGGCCAAACTTCAAAAACATTCAGTACTTC. Its translation is CASSLDLAGGPNFKNIQYF.

The chain uses TRBV6-5 and TRBJ2-3; 7 nucleotides match TRBD2. V was clipped by 7 bases and J by 2 bases; unmatched bases: 3. The CDR3 is 13 amino acids. CDR1 and CDR2 from the germline V gene are MNHEY and SVGAGI. As DNA, the CDR3 is TGTGCCAGCATGGCGGGAGCCACAGATACGCAGTATTTT. It encodes CASMAGATDTQYF.

The chain joins TRBV30 to TRBJ1-2; TRBD1 aligns across 7 bases. The germline V gene has CDR1 GTSNPN and CDR2 SVGIG (reference sequence). The V and J ends lost 2 bases and 7 bases, in that order; junction bases with no gene match: 7. The length of the CDR3 is 13 residues. In DNA, the CDR3 is TGTGCCTGGAGTAAAGGGACAGAGGCTGGCTACACCTTC. It yields the protein CAWSKGTEAGYTF.

The chain carries TRBV4-2 and TRBJ1-1, with 7 bases that match TRBD1. The germline CDR1 and CDR2 sequences are LGHNA and YNFKEQ. This CDR3 spans 15 amino acids. Trimming took 1 base from V and 8 from J; bases not matched to a gene: 10. CDR3 loop: CASSQGQGLNWEAFF. The CDR3 DNA sequence: TGTGCCAGCAGCCAAGGACAGGGTCTCAACTGGGAAGCTTTCTTT.

The chain carries TRBV18 and TRBJ2-6; TRBD1 might be the D (6 bases). This CDR3 contains 15 residues. Germline lookup yields CDR1 KGHSH and CDR2 LQKENI. V lost 0 bases and J lost 3, with 6 bases in between. The CDR3 DNA reads TGTGCCAGCTCACCACCCAGGGGTGGGGCCAACGTCCTGACTTTC. It yields the protein CASSPPRGGANVLTF.

The chain links TRBV6-5 to TRBJ1-5; 8 bases are a match to TRBD1. The germline V gene has CDR1 MNHEY and CDR2 SVGAGI. The junction had 3 bases not matched to a gene; V was cut back by 0 bases and J by 5 bases. This CDR3 region has 15 residues. The CDR3 spells CASSYSSTGDQPQHF. CDR3 coding DNA: TGTGCCAGCAGTTACTCCTCGACAGGGGATCAGCCCCAGCATTTT.

The chain is built from TRBV29-1 and TRBJ1-5; D may be TRBD1 (6 bases). The germline V gene encodes CDR1 SQVTM and CDR2 ANQGSEA. The CDR3 runs 14 residues. Deletions cut 6 bases from V and 4 bases from J, with 16 bases between. The CDR3 reads CSVLPGGGNQPQHF. CDR3 coding DNA: TGCAGCGTCCTACCGGGGGGCGGGAATCAGCCCCAGCATTTT.

The chain has TRBV5-1 and TRBJ2-7; the D gene is possibly TRBD2 (6 bases). The V gene's germline CDR1 is SGHRS and CDR2 YFSETQ. Trimming stripped 4 bases from V and 2 bases from J, with 10 bases between. The CDR3 extends over 13 amino acids. The CDR3 DNA reads as TGCGCCAGCAGCAGGGACTTCCCCTACGAGCAGTACTTC. This sequence encodes CASSRDFPYEQYF. The whole variable domain, filled in from reference TRBV5-1 and TRBJ2-7, reads KAGVTQTPRYLIKTRGQQVTLSCSPISGHRSVSWYQQTPGQGLQFLFEYFSETQRNKGNFPGRFSGRQFSNSRSEMNVSTLELGDSALYLCASSRDFPYEQYFGPGTRLTVT.

The V gene is TRBV13, the J gene TRBJ1-2; 7 bases are shared with TRBD1. The length of the CDR3 is 12 residues. Germline CDR1 PRHDT, CDR2 FYEKMQ (reference sequence). After removal of 1 base from V and 11 bases from J, the junction contained 4 bases not matched to a gene. CDR3 in DNA: TGTGCCAGCAGCTTAGCCCCAGGGGGATACACCTTC. This encodes CASSLAPGGYTF.

This chain links TRBV19 with TRBJ1-5, with a tentative D call TRBD1 (5 bases). The CDR3 has 15 amino acids. With 3 bases removed from V and 4 bases from J, the gap between germline ends came to 13 bases. Germline-derived CDR1 and CDR2 are LNHDA and SQIVND (reference sequence). The CDR3 here is CASSISGVKNQPQHF. The CDR3 nucleotides read TGTGCCAGTAGTATTTCGGGGGTAAAAAATCAGCCCCAGCATTTT.

V gene TRBV7-6 combines with J gene TRBJ2-1; 8 bases line up with TRBD2. CDR3 size: 17 residues. V was clipped by 5 bases and J by 3 bases; unmatched bases: 12. Looked up from germline, CDR1 is SGHVS and CDR2 is FNYEAQ. The CDR3 sequence: CASSPSGGLAGYNEQFF. For the CDR3, the DNA is TGTGCCAGCAGCCCCTCCGGGGGGCTAGCGGGCTACAATGAGCAGTTCTTC.

This clone was observed a single time. Other DNA sequences in the sample encode the same CDR3. The chain joins TRBV7-3 to TRBJ1-1, with D tentatively TRBD1 (5 bases). From germline, CDR1 is SGHTA and CDR2 FQGTGA. Deletions cut 4 bases from V and 11 bases from J, with 14 bases between. CDR3 size: 12 residues. The CDR3 loop is CASSYHGGEAFF. Written as DNA, the CDR3 is TGTGCCAGCAGCTACCACGGGGGTGAGGCTTTCTTT.

The V and J genes are TRBV11-2 and TRBJ1-1; 7 bases agree with TRBD1. V was pared by 4 bases and J by 5 bases, with 4 bases of the junction left unmatched. This CDR3 has 13 residues. CDR1 and CDR2 from the germline V gene are SGHAT and FQNNGV. CDR3 residues: CASSSARGTEAFF. The CDR3 DNA is TGTGCCAGCAGCTCTGCCAGGGGGACTGAAGCTTTCTTT.